A single sample is the source of the 13 T cell receptor beta chains below, sequenced in a study of CD8+CD57+ T cells in acquired aplastic anemia. Sequencing was done on patients that had shown CD8+CD57+ cell expansion by flow cytometry. Both TCR beta VDJ combination and CDR3 sequence profiling were carried out. Genomic DNA was the template for this profiling. In TCRdb, the reads were re-called with MiXCR into one record per CDR3 protein. The table has 120,000 or so distinct CDR3 sequences, 55% to 60% seen once. Sequencing was done on a sample of sorted CD4+, CD8+, or CD8+CD57+ T cells (not recorded which) from PBMCs. These receptors originate from a human donor with aplastic anemia.

The rearrangement uses TRBV15 and TRBJ2-2, with D hard to call. CDR1 LNHNV and CDR2 YYDKDF come from the germline V gene (reference sequence). V gave up 4 bases and J gave up 5 bases, with 11 bases separating them. The CDR3 loop spans 14 amino acids. CDR3 sequence (DNA): TGTGCCACCAGCACAAGGACGGAAACCGGGGAGCTGTTTTTT. It translates to CATSTRTETGELFF.

This clonotype appeared once. A much larger clone sits a single nucleotide away, making a read error possible. The chain carries TRBV4-3 and TRBJ1-1, with D possibly TRBD1 on 5 matching bases. The germline V gene encodes CDR1 LGHNA and CDR2 YSLEER. The length of the CDR3 is 15 residues. The CDR3 protein is CASSHQAGSGTDAFF. The CDR3 region has the DNA TGCGCCAGCAGCCACCAAGCAGGGAGTGGCACTGACGCTTTCTTT.

The rearrangement links TRBV2 to TRBJ1-3, with D possibly TRBD1 on 5 matching bases. This CDR3 comprises 15 residues. V shed 5 bases and J shed 0 bases, with 11 bases lying between them. Germline assignment: CDR1 SNHLY and CDR2 FYNNEI. The CDR3 nucleotides read TGTGCCAGCAGTCCGGGACTGCACTCTGGAAACACCATATATTTT. It is translated as CASSPGLHSGNTIYF.

The V gene is TRBV7-8, the J gene TRBJ1-1; no clear D gene. The CDR3 is 12 amino acids. V was trimmed by 1 base and J by 7 bases, leaving 7 bases between them. From germline, CDR1 is SGHVS and CDR2 FQNEAQ. DNA of the CDR3: TGTGCCAGCAGCTTAGTCCTACTTGAAGCTTTCTTT. Its translation is CASSLVLLEAFF.

The chain uses TRBV4-1 and TRBJ1-5; 7 positions match TRBD1. Trimming at V came to 3 bases and at J to 4 bases, leaving 0 bases not matched to a gene. The CDR3 is 13 amino acids. From germline, CDR1 is MGHRA and CDR2 YSYEKL. This CDR3 is CASSQTGNQPQHF. The CDR3 region has the DNA TGCGCCAGCAGCCAGACAGGGAATCAGCCCCAGCATTTT.

The J gene is TRBJ2-7, the V gene TRBV20-1, with D possibly being TRBD1 (5 bases). The V end lost 1 base, the J end lost 3 bases, and 13 bases lay between the germline ends. Germline CDR1 DFQATT, CDR2 SNEGSKA (reference sequence). This CDR3 comprises 14 residues. In DNA, the CDR3 is TGCAGTGCTAGAGTCCAGGGTATGGACTACGAGCAGTACTTC. It translates to CSARVQGMDYEQYF.

The rearrangement links TRBV5-1 to TRBJ1-2, with D unresolved. The CDR3 has 13 residues. Germline-derived CDR1 and CDR2 are SGHRS and YFSETQ. Deletions cut 2 bases from V and 6 bases from J, with 11 bases between. CDR3 protein: CASSFAGGNGYTF. Here the CDR3 DNA reads TGCGCCAGCAGCTTTGCTGGTGGCAATGGCTACACCTTC.

V and J are TRBV29-1 and TRBJ2-7, with TRBD2 matching over 13 bases. CDR3 length: 13 amino acids. The V segment lost 8 bases and the J segment 5 bases; nucleotides outside the gene matches: 6. Germline CDR1 SQVTM, CDR2 ANQGSEA. CDR3: CSPLAGGRDEQYF. The CDR3 nucleotides read TGCAGCCCACTAGCGGGAGGGCGGGACGAGCAGTACTTC.

This clonotype was detected only once. The V call is TRBV7-9, the J call TRBJ2-1, with D possibly TRBD2 on 5 matching bases. Looked up from germline, CDR1 is SEHNR and CDR2 is FQNEAQ (reference sequence). The CDR3 loop spans 12 amino acids. Trimming shortened V by 3 bases and J by 10 bases, and 10 bases separated the two germline ends. CDR3 in DNA: TGTGCCAGCAGCTTTCATTGGAGGGAGCAGTTCTTC. Translating it yields CASSFHWREQFF.

This clonotype was detected once. The chain couples TRBV10-3 to TRBJ2-7, with 9 positions matching TRBD1. CDR3 length: 14 amino acids. With V trimmed by 7 bases and J by 2 bases, 6 bases remained unmatched. The germline V gene has CDR1 ENHRY and CDR2 SYGVKD. Here the CDR3 DNA reads TGTGCCATCACCCAGGGACAGGGACCCTACGAGCAGTACTTC. It is translated as CAITQGQGPYEQYF.

This clonotype was seen a handful of times. The chain recombines TRBV15 with TRBJ1-5; D gene unclear. The CDR3 runs 13 residues. V lost 5 bases to trimming and J lost 5 bases, with 10 bases between them. Germline V gives CDR1 LNHNV, CDR2 YYDKDF (reference sequence). CDR3 in DNA: TGTGCCACCAGCTCCGGAAGGGATCAGCCCCAGCATTTT. This translates into CATSSGRDQPQHF.

Comments on this clonotype: Relative to the germline gene, one junction end is altered; a read error may explain this. The chain uses TRBV23-1 and TRBJ2-3; 11 bases match TRBD2. TRBV23-1 is an ORF; its function is uncertain. CDR3 length: 15 residues. CDR3 in DNA: TGTGCCAGCAGTCAACTAGCGGGGGAGAGAGATACGCAGTATTTT. It specifies CASSQLAGERDTQYF.

Note on this clonotype: A much larger clone sits a single nucleotide away, making a read error possible. This chain links TRBV6-1 with TRBJ1-4; no clear D. Looked up from germline, CDR1 is MNHNS and CDR2 is SASEGT. The CDR3 loop spans 16 amino acids. V was pared by 5 bases and J by 5 bases, with 18 bases between. The CDR3 nucleotides are TGTGCCAGCAGTCGTGGCCGGACGGTCGTCAATGAAAAACTGTTTTTT. Amino acids: CASSRGRTVVNEKLFF.